One sample yielded the 29 T cell receptor beta chains listed below, sequenced in a study of read filtering for tumor transcriptome and immune sequencing. Molecular barcoded adaptors covering alpha/delta and beta/gamma chains were used on 400 ng RNA. Each CDR3 protein gets one entry after TCRdb re-called the reads with MiXCR. The repertoire has 50,000 to 65,000 distinct CDR3 sequences, roughly 18% of them found once; the top ten carry over 12%. The specimen sequenced was a population of CD138-negative cells sorted from bone marrow. The receptor source for this set is a donor at least 40 years old with multiple myeloma.

The rearrangement uses TRBV28 and TRBJ2-3; D is possibly TRBD1 or TRBD2 (5 bases each). CDR1 and CDR2 from the germline V gene are MDHEN and SYDVKM. CDR3 length equals 14 residues. Trimming shortened V by 3 bases and J by 3 bases, and 10 bases separated the two germline ends. In DNA form, the CDR3 reads TGTGCCAGCAGTTTTGGGGACGGAACAGATACGCAGTATTTT. It is translated as CASSFGDGTDTQYF.

The sample holds many counts of this clonotype. The chain uses TRBV29-1 and TRBJ2-3; D unclear. The CDR3 spans 11 residues. V was clipped by 0 bases and J by 6 bases, with 4 bases between them. Germline lookup yields CDR1 SQVTM and CDR2 ANQGSEA. CDR3 bases: TGCAGCGTTGAAGAGGTGGATACGCAGTATTTT. Its protein is CSVEEVDTQYF.

In the case of this clonotype: Since a much larger clone is just one base distant, this may be a read error. V is TRBV5-4 and J is TRBJ1-6; D uncertain. Germline CDR1 and CDR2: SGHNT and YYREEE (reference sequence). The CDR3 runs 15 residues. CDR3 amino acids: CPSSLAGIYNSPLHF. Here the CDR3 DNA reads TGTCCCAGCAGCTTGGCTGGGATTTATAATTCACCCCTCCACTTT.

This clonotype was counted many times. V and J are TRBV7-3 and TRBJ1-1; D may be TRBD1 (6 bases). Germline V gene data show CDR1 as SGHTA and CDR2 as FQGTGA. CDR3 length: 13 residues. Trimming shortened V by 6 bases and J by 1 base, and 9 bases separated the two germline ends. The CDR3: CASRDSPNTEAFF. CDR3 in DNA: TGTGCCAGCAGGGACAGCCCGAACACTGAAGCTTTCTTT.

This clonotype appeared many times. This chain connects TRBV20-1 to TRBJ2-1, with a weak D call TRBD1 (6 bases). This CDR3 region has 16 residues. Looked up from germline, CDR1 is DFQATT and CDR2 is SNEGSKA (reference sequence). V shed 0 bases and J shed 0 bases, with 12 bases lying between them. CDR3 loop: CSARDPEGGSYNEQFF. Written as DNA, the CDR3 is TGCAGTGCTAGAGATCCGGAAGGGGGCTCCTACAATGAGCAGTTCTTC.

This clonotype was seen ten or more times. CDR3 DNA sequence: TGTGCCAGCAGCCAGGCAGGGAATGAAGCTTTCTTT. This translates into CASSQAGNEAFF. The chain couples TRBV7-9 to TRBJ1-1; possibly TRBD1 for D (5 bases). CDR3 length: 12 amino acids. Trimming removed 5 bases at V and 7 bases at J, with 11 bases between. CDR1 is SEHNR, CDR2 FQNEAQ, per germline (reference sequence).

This clonotype was counted ten times or more. This chain links TRBV3-1 with TRBJ1-4, with TRBD1 identical over 7 bases. Germline loops: CDR1 LGHDT, CDR2 YNNKEL (reference sequence). Trimming cost V 4 bases and J 4 bases; bases outside gene matches: 12. The CDR3 spans 17 residues. The chain's CDR3 is CASSPSAGGGFNEKLFF. In DNA form, the CDR3 reads TGTGCCAGCAGCCCCTCTGCAGGGGGGGGGTTTAATGAAAAACTGTTTTTT. Drawing the rest from reference TRBV3-1 and TRBJ1-4, the complete variable domain is DTAVSQTPKYLVTQMGNDKSIKCEQNLGHDTMYWYKQDSKKFLKIMFSYNNKELIINETVPNRFSPKSPDKAHLNLHINSLELGDSAVYFCASSPSAGGGFNEKLFFGSGTQLSVL.

In its sample, this clonotype was seen a few times. It may be a read error: a sequence one base away is much more abundant. The chain uses TRBV27 and TRBJ2-3, with 8 bases lining up with TRBD2. Per germline, CDR1 MNHEY and CDR2 SMNVEV (reference sequence). This CDR3 has 15 residues. The CDR3 region has the DNA TGTGTCAGCAGTTTACGAGCGGGGGTCACAGATACGCAGTATTTT. It yields the protein CVSSLRAGVTDTQYF.

Worth noting for this clonotype: This clone may be a read error of a much larger clone one base away. The chain couples TRBV12-3 or TRBV12-4 to TRBJ2-2; D unclear. There are 12 residues in the CDR3. This CDR3 is CDSSRLAGELFF. In nucleotides, the CDR3 is TGTGACAGCAGCCGCCTGGCCGGGGAGCTGTTTTTT.

This clonotype was counted only a few times. The CDR3 is CASSLESGDEQYF. CDR3 DNA: TGTGCCAGCAGCCTGGAGTCGGGGGACGAGCAGTACTTC. The J gene is TRBJ2-7, the V gene TRBV5-4, with a tentative D call TRBD2 (6 bases). With 4 bases removed from V and 5 bases from J, the gap between germline ends came to 13 bases. The germline V gene encodes CDR1 SGHNT and CDR2 YYREEE (reference sequence). The CDR3 length is 13 residues. The entire variable domain, with the rest obtained from reference TRBV5-4 and TRBJ2-7, is as follows: ETGVTQSPTHLIKTRGQQVTLRCSSQSGHNTVSWYQQALGQGPQFIFQYYREEENGRGNFPPRFSGLQFPNYSSELNVNALELDDSALYLCASSLESGDEQYFGPGTRLTVT.

This clonotype was counted a few times. V gene TRBV9 combines with J gene TRBJ1-3; maybe TRBD1 (6 bases). This CDR3 is 15 amino acids long. Germline V gives CDR1 SGDLS, CDR2 YYNGEE. Trimming removed 4 bases from V and 2 bases from J, with 13 bases in between. CDR3 coding DNA: TGTGCCAGCAGCACCTCCGGACAGCCTGGAAACACCATATATTTT. Translating it yields CASSTSGQPGNTIYF. The full variable domain, completed using reference TRBV9 and TRBJ1-3, is DSGVTQTPKHLITATGQRVTLRCSPRSGDLSVYWYQQSLDQGLQFLIQYYNGEERAKGNILERFSAQQFPDLHSELNLSSLELGDSALYFCASSTSGQPGNTIYFGEGSWLTVV.

This clonotype was counted a single time. A read error may explain this, as a much larger clone is one base away. The chain is built from TRBV7-3 and TRBJ2-1; 8 bases align to TRBD2. The CDR3 contains 15 residues. Germline-derived CDR1 and CDR2 are SGHTA and FQGTGA. The CDR3 is CASKPTGGSYNAQFF. The DNA for the CDR3 is TGTGCCAGCAAACCGACGGGGGGGAGTTACAATGCGCAGTTCTTC.

This clonotype was seen just once. A junction boundary mismatches the germline segment, possibly from a read error. The J gene is TRBJ1-1, the V gene TRBV6-1, with 11 bases aligning to TRBD1. The CDR3 sequence is 17 residues long. The germline gives CDR1 MNHNS, CDR2 SASEGT. The CDR3: CVSSKRGTGGIGGEAFF. DNA for the CDR3: TGTGTCAGCAGTAAACGCGGGACAGGGGGGATCGGGGGTGAAGCTTTCTTT.

This clonotype was observed many times. The CDR3, as DNA: TGTGCCAGCAGTTCCGAGGGGAGCTCCTACGAGCAGTACTTC. Translation gives CASSSEGSSYEQYF. This chain links TRBV28 with TRBJ2-7; D may be TRBD1 or TRBD2 (5 bases each). V lost 4 bases and J 0 bases, leaving 10 bases between the germline ends. The CDR3 runs to 14 residues. The V gene's germline CDR1 is MDHEN and CDR2 SYDVKM. Full variable domain (rest looked up from reference TRBV28 and TRBJ2-7): DVKVTQSSRYLVKRTGEKVFLECVQDMDHENMFWYRQDPGLGLRLIYFSYDVKMKEKGDIPEGYSVSREKKERFSLILESASTNQTSMYLCASSSEGSSYEQYFGPGTRLTVT.

This clonotype has a handful of counts. A read error is the likely source, as a far larger clone sits one nucleotide away. V is TRBV6-1 and J is TRBJ2-1; tentatively, D is TRBD2 (5 bases). The germline V gene encodes CDR1 MNHNS and CDR2 SASEGT. V was cut by 6 bases and J by 0 bases, with 12 bases left in between. The CDR3 runs 15 residues. The CDR3 region is CASRGIEGSYNEQFF. For the CDR3, the DNA is TGTGCCAGCAGGGGTATCGAGGGCTCCTACAATGAGCAGTTCTTC.

This clonotype was detected ten times or more. V usage is TRBV14 and J usage is TRBJ1-2, with D unclear. Germline V gives CDR1 SGHDN, CDR2 FVKESK. This CDR3 region has 13 residues. Trimming left V 2 bases short and J 4 bases short, with 8 bases between. CDR3 sequence: CASSQRSRYGYTF. For the CDR3, the DNA is TGTGCCAGCAGCCAACGGAGCCGCTATGGCTACACCTTC.

This clonotype was observed at least ten times. The CDR3 reads CASSQGSYEQYF. The DNA of the CDR3 is TGTGCCAGCAGCCAAGGGAGCTACGAGCAGTACTTC. V gene TRBV3-1 combines with J gene TRBJ2-7; D is ambiguous. Germline loops: CDR1 LGHDT, CDR2 YNNKEL (reference sequence). The CDR3 contains 12 residues. V was cut by 1 base and J by 3 bases, with 4 bases left in between.

The rearrangement links TRBV7-9 to TRBJ2-5; 7 nucleotides align to TRBD2. V was pared by 5 bases and J by 5 bases, with 17 bases of the junction left unmatched. CDR1 is SEHNR, CDR2 FQNEAQ, per germline (reference sequence). CDR3 size: 17 residues. The CDR3 DNA follows: TGTGCCAGCAGCCCGCGCCTCGGCCGCGGGGGTGGGGAGACCCAGTACTTC. Residues: CASSPRLGRGGGETQYF.

This clonotype showed up many times. CDR3 in amino acids: CASSSAGLHSAYEQYF. In DNA form, the CDR3 reads TGTGCCAGCAGCTCCGCGGGACTACACTCAGCCTACGAGCAGTACTTC. The chain combines TRBV6-1 with TRBJ2-7; the match to TRBD2 covers 7 bases. The CDR3 extends over 16 amino acids. Looked up from germline, CDR1 is MNHNS and CDR2 is SASEGT. With V trimmed by 6 bases and J by 2 bases, 13 bases remained unmatched.

This clonotype was counted a few times. A single base separates this from a much larger clone, so it may be a read error. J is TRBJ2-7 and V is TRBV2; TRBD1 is a possible D gene (6 bases). Germline-derived CDR1 and CDR2 are SNHLY and FYNNEI. The CDR3 extends over 13 amino acids. This CDR3 is CACSDDRSYEQYF. In nucleotides, the CDR3 is TGTGCCTGCAGTGACGACAGGTCCTACGAGCAGTACTTC.

The sample holds many counts of this clonotype. The chain couples TRBV6-2 or TRBV6-3 to TRBJ2-3; D gene uncertain. This CDR3 region has 14 residues. Germline CDR1 MNHEY, CDR2 SVGEGT. V dropped 7 bases and J dropped 2 bases, with 13 bases sitting between them. CDR3 amino acids: CASNITPDTDTQYF. CDR3 DNA: TGTGCCAGCAACATAACCCCAGACACAGATACGCAGTATTTT.

This clonotype has at least ten counts. DNA for the CDR3: TGTGCCAGCAGTTTAGTAGCGGGAGGGAGTAATGAGCAGTTCTTC. This translates into CASSLVAGGSNEQFF. V usage is TRBV12-3 or TRBV12-4 and J usage is TRBJ2-1; TRBD2 matches 11 bases. V was pared by 1 base and J by 7 bases, with 3 bases of the junction left unmatched. The CDR3 contains 15 residues.

The gene calls are TRBV5-1 and TRBJ2-3; no definite D call. V lost 0 bases, J lost 3 bases, and 11 bases lay in between. This CDR3 region has 15 residues. Germline CDR1 is SGHRS and CDR2 is YFSETQ. CDR3 residues: CASSLATKRTDTQYF. CDR3 DNA: TGCGCCAGCAGCTTGGCAACTAAACGGACAGATACGCAGTATTTT.

This clonotype was observed many times. V usage is TRBV4-1 and J usage is TRBJ2-1, with a possible D match to TRBD2 (5 bases). The ends were cut back, 0 bases at V and 6 bases at J, with 15 bases in the middle. Looked up from germline, CDR1 is MGHRA and CDR2 is YSYEKL. This CDR3 region has 16 residues. CDR3 nucleotide sequence: TGCGCCAGCAGCCAAGAATCGCGGCTAGCAGGCAATGAGCAGTTCTTC. Protein product: CASSQESRLAGNEQFF.

This clonotype showed up many times. The CDR3 is CSAKLAEQFF. The CDR3 DNA follows: TGCAGTGCCAAACTAGCAGAGCAGTTCTTC. The chain employs TRBV20-1 and TRBJ2-1; possible D gene TRBD2, 6 bases. V was clipped by 6 bases and J by 10 bases, with 10 bases between them. CDR1 is DFQATT, CDR2 SNEGSKA, per germline (reference sequence). The length of the CDR3 is 10 residues.

This clonotype showed up many times. The chain combines TRBV6-6 with TRBJ1-1, with D unclear. This CDR3 is 14 amino acids long. The V end was cut by 5 bases, the J end by 2 bases, with 12 bases between. Germline V gene lookup returns CDR1 MNHNY and CDR2 SVGAGI (reference sequence). CDR3 residues: CASSPPVGNTEAFF. The CDR3 DNA follows: TGTGCCAGCAGTCCCCCCGTTGGTAACACTGAAGCTTTCTTT.

This clonotype was found many times. The chain links TRBV6-1 to TRBJ2-6, with 7 bases fitting TRBD1. J lost 0 bases, V lost 5 bases, and 4 bases had no gene match. Germline V gene data show CDR1 as MNHNS and CDR2 as SASEGT. The CDR3 consists of 16 residues. The CDR3 region is CASSRRQGSGANVLTF. The DNA for the CDR3 is TGTGCCAGCAGTCGGAGACAGGGCTCTGGGGCCAACGTCCTGACTTTC.

This clonotype was detected many times. This rearrangement joins TRBV6-6 to TRBJ2-5, with D perhaps matching TRBD1 or TRBD2 (6 bases each). The V gene's germline CDR1 is MNHNY and CDR2 SVGAGI (reference sequence). The CDR3 loop spans 16 amino acids. Between the trimmed V and J ends, which lost 5 bases and 4 bases, there was a span of 20 bases. The CDR3 DNA reads as TGTGCCAGCAGTGGCCGACTTGGAGAGGGGGGAGAGACCCAGTACTTC. Residues: CASSGRLGEGGETQYF.

This clonotype was observed many times. V is TRBV11-2 and J is TRBJ2-1; D unresolved. The CDR3 length is 14 residues. Trimming took off 4 bases at V and 3 bases at J, with 10 bases between the two ends. The germline CDR1 and CDR2 sequences are SGHAT and FQNNGV. The CDR3 DNA follows: TGTGCCAGCAGCTCCGGTTCCCTCTACAATGAGCAGTTCTTC. It encodes CASSSGSLYNEQFF.